The TCR beta chain described here comes from a study of blood T cell repertoires in COVID-19. Study information: Specimens from acute and convalescent COVID-19 originated in the United States, Italy and Spain. The analysed material was cDNA or gDNA that came from T cells, B-cell-depleted T cells, or PBMCs.

TCRdb's table, derived via immunoSEQ multiplex PCR, lists solely in-frame clones and lacks some. The data hold approximately 210,000 clones, with approximately 84% observed a single time. This CDR3 spans 15 amino acids. V was clipped by 4 bases and J by 3 bases; unmatched bases: 7. Germline loops: CDR1 SGHRS, CDR2 YFSETQ. The chain joins TRBV5-1 to TRBJ1-1, with 9 positions matching TRBD1. Sample: peripheral blood. This TCR derives from a woman in her forties or fifties with active or convalescent COVID-19. The CDR3 nucleotides are TGCGCCAGCAGCCCTCGGACAGGGGCAGACACTGAAGCTTTCTTT. Amino acid sequence: CASSPRTGADTEAFF. The whole variable domain, filled in from reference TRBV5-1 and TRBJ1-1, reads KAGVTQTPRYLIKTRGQQVTLSCSPISGHRSVSWYQQTPGQGLQFLFEYFSETQRNKGNFPGRFSGRQFSNSRSEMNVSTLELGDSALYLCASSPRTGADTEAFFGQGTRLTVV.